One and the same sample provided the 5 T cell receptor beta chains below, sequenced in a study of shared clonotypes between healthy human individuals. Some clones are missing from TCRdb's copy, which holds only in-frame ones; the method was immunoSEQ multiplex PCR. The profile shows approximately 95,000 clones, less than 80% of them singletons. Sequences were obtained from memory CD8+ T cells sorted from blood. Subset meaning: CD45RO+ cells pooled with CCR7-negative TemRA cells. The receptors stem from a man aged 25-45 years in good health.

Remarks on this clone: The same CDR3 is also encoded by other DNA sequences in this sample. The V gene is TRBV7-9, the J gene TRBJ2-1, with 9 bases fitting TRBD2. Trimming removed 2 bases from V and 0 bases from J; junction bases left unmatched: 2. This CDR3 comprises 16 residues. CDR1 and CDR2 from the germline V gene are SEHNR and FQNEAQ (reference sequence). The CDR3 nucleotides are TGTGCCAGCAGCTTATCACTAGCGGGCTCCTACAATGAGCAGTTCTTC. Amino acids: CASSLSLAGSYNEQFF.

With regard to this clone: Other DNA sequences in the same sample also yield this CDR3. The rearrangement joins TRBV7-2 to TRBJ2-7; 8 nucleotides agree with TRBD2. The germline V gene encodes CDR1 SGHTA and CDR2 FQGNSA. With V trimmed by 1 base and J by 3 bases, 5 bases remained unmatched. The CDR3 runs 15 residues. The CDR3 nucleotides read TGTGCCAGCAGCTTAGGCCCTAGCGGGTTCTACGAGCAGTACTTC. Protein product: CASSLGPSGFYEQYF.

A word on this clone: A much larger clone lies one base from this, so it may be a read error. V is TRBV5-4 and J is TRBJ2-3, with D possibly being TRBD2 (5 bases). The CDR3 has 15 residues. Germline CDR1 reads SGHNT; CDR2 reads YYREEE (reference sequence). The CDR3: CASSPVDFSTNTQYF. CDR3 DNA sequence: TGTGCCAGCAGCCCGGTGGACTTCTCCACAAATACGCAGTATTTT.

This clone has just a few counts. V and J are TRBV25-1 and TRBJ2-1; 11 bases are shared with TRBD2. V dropped 4 bases and J dropped 5; count of bases not matched to a gene: 4. Germline V gene sequence: CDR1 MGHDK, CDR2 SYGVNS. CDR3 length: 15 residues. CDR3 region: CASSAGLAVNNEQFF. CDR3 DNA sequence: TGTGCCAGCAGTGCGGGACTAGCGGTTAACAATGAGCAGTTCTTC.

Only one count was recorded for this clone. This sequence joins TRBV7-9 and TRBJ2-5, with 9 nucleotides matching TRBD1. The CDR3 is made up of 13 amino acids. V trimming: 6 bases; J trimming: 10 bases; junction bases outside the gene matches: 9. Germline lookup yields CDR1 SEHNR and CDR2 FQNEAQ (reference sequence). The CDR3 coding sequence is TGTGCCAGCAGACCACAGGGGGCTACGGACCAGTACTTC. Its translation: CASRPQGATDQYF.